The 13 T cell receptor beta chains reported below all come from one sample, sequenced in a study of shared clonotypes between healthy human individuals. Profiling relied on immunoSEQ multiplex PCR, and the TCRdb table lists in-frame clones only, not all of them. Among some 2.4 million clones listed, over 85% were seen once. The material sequenced was naive CD4+ T cells from PBMCs. Subset described: CD45RA+ positively selected. Every receptor here comes from a man in his late teens or twenties in good health. Some clones in this sample may be carry-over from other donors' samples.

The V call is TRBV6-6, the J call TRBJ2-5; unclear D gene. Germline CDR1 MNHNY, CDR2 SVGAGI (reference sequence). CDR3 length: 11 amino acids. Trimming took off 6 bases at V and 4 bases at J, with 6 bases between the two ends. CDR3 coding DNA: TGTGCCAGCAGACTCATAGAGACCCAGTACTTC. This gives the protein CASRLIETQYF.

CDR3 region: CASSFGVGTYEQYF. The CDR3 DNA follows: TGTGCCAGCAGCTTTGGGGTCGGGACATACGAGCAGTACTTC. The chain employs TRBV7-2 and TRBJ2-7; tentative D call: TRBD1 (6 bases). This CDR3 contains 14 residues. CDR1 and CDR2 (germline): SGHTA, FQGNSA. The germline V and J ends were trimmed by 3 bases and 4 bases, with 13 bases remaining between them.

V is TRBV5-1 and J is TRBJ2-3; D not resolved. Trimming took 2 bases from V and 4 from J, leaving 14 bases between them. Per germline, CDR1 SGHRS and CDR2 YFSETQ. The CDR3 loop spans 15 amino acids. This chain's CDR3 is CASSLGVFGADTQYF. The CDR3 DNA reads TGCGCCAGCAGCTTAGGAGTTTTTGGGGCAGATACGCAGTATTTT.

This chain connects TRBV6-5 to TRBJ2-7, with D perhaps matching TRBD2 (6 bases). Germline CDR1 is MNHEY and CDR2 is SVGAGI. V gave up 0 bases and J gave up 6 bases, with 15 bases separating them. This CDR3 has 15 residues. As DNA, the CDR3 is TGTGCCAGCAGTTACTCGGCAGGGCAGGGAGGCGAGCAGTACTTC. This sequence encodes CASSYSAGQGGEQYF.

Regarding this clone: Other DNA sequences in the same sample also yield this CDR3. This sequence joins TRBV6-6 and TRBJ1-1, with 8 bases aligning to TRBD1. J lost 1 base, V lost 4 bases, and 2 bases had no gene match. The CDR3 extends over 14 amino acids. Looked up from germline, CDR1 is MNHNY and CDR2 is SVGAGI (reference sequence). The CDR3 spells CASSSQGANTEAFF. CDR3 bases: TGTGCCAGCAGTTCCCAGGGGGCGAACACTGAAGCTTTCTTT.

The CDR3 loop reads CASSDMFPGSSGANVLTF. CDR3 nucleotide sequence: TGTGCCAGCAGTGATATGTTTCCGGGAAGCTCTGGGGCCAACGTCCTGACTTTC. This chain uses TRBV2 with TRBJ2-6; perhaps TRBD2 as D (5 bases). Per the germline V gene, CDR1 is SNHLY and CDR2 is FYNNEI. The V and J ends lost 3 bases and 0 bases respectively, with 15 bases between them. This CDR3 comprises 18 residues.

This chain joins TRBV4-3 and TRBJ2-3, with D possibly TRBD2 on 5 matching bases. The CDR3 spans 15 residues. Germline CDR1 LGHNA, CDR2 YSLEER. V was pared by 3 bases and J by 3 bases, with 13 bases between. The CDR3 sequence: CASSHYSASTDTQYF. CDR3 DNA sequence: TGCGCCAGCAGCCACTATAGCGCTAGTACAGATACGCAGTATTTT.

This clone was seen a handful of times. The chain recombines TRBV10-3 with TRBJ1-5, with D perhaps matching TRBD1 (5 bases). Germline CDR1 and CDR2: ENHRY and SYGVKD. The CDR3 has 14 amino acids. Trimming removed 5 bases from V and 6 bases from J, with 14 bases in between. The CDR3 loop reads CAISPAGARQPQHF. The CDR3 DNA is TGTGCCATCAGTCCTGCCGGGGCGCGTCAGCCCCAGCATTTT.

V usage is TRBV10-3 and J usage is TRBJ1-6, with a weak D call TRBD1 (5 bases). The CDR3 runs 12 residues. Germline V lookup: CDR1 ENHRY, CDR2 SYGVKD. Deletions cut 8 bases from V and 10 bases from J, with 12 bases between. The DNA for the CDR3 is TGTGCCATCGGGGGTGGGGAATCACCCCTCCACTTT. Its protein product is CAIGGGESPLHF.

The genes are TRBV7-2 and TRBJ1-5; tentatively, D is TRBD1 (6 bases). Trimming removed 4 bases from V and 6 bases from J, with 16 bases in between. The CDR3 extends over 15 amino acids. Germline values: CDR1 SGHTA, CDR2 FQGNSA. The CDR3 DNA reads as TGTGCCAGCAGCTCCGGGAGACAGGCTTTTCAGCCCCAGCATTTT. This translates into CASSSGRQAFQPQHF. The entire variable domain, with the rest obtained from reference TRBV7-2 and TRBJ1-5, is as follows: GAGVSQSPSNKVTEKGKDVELRCDPISGHTALYWYRQSLGQGLEFLIYFQGNSAPDKSGLPSDRFSAERTGGSVSTLTIQRTQQEDSAVYLCASSSGRQAFQPQHFGDGTRLSIL.

Turning to this clone: Within the sample, other DNA sequences also encode this same CDR3. The genes are TRBV5-1 and TRBJ1-1, with D hard to call. V lost 0 bases to trimming and J lost 2 bases, with 11 bases between them. The CDR3 extends over 15 amino acids. Germline-derived CDR1 and CDR2 are SGHRS and YFSETQ. The DNA of the CDR3 is TGCGCCAGCAGCTTGGGTACGGGCCCAAACACTGAAGCTTTCTTT. As protein: CASSLGTGPNTEAFF.

A note on this clone: Additional DNA sequences in this sample encode the identical CDR3. The CDR3, as DNA: TGCGCCAGCAGCTTGGGGGACAGAGACAATCAGCCCCAGCATTTT. This gives the protein CASSLGDRDNQPQHF. The rearrangement joins TRBV5-1 to TRBJ1-5; 7 bases agree with TRBD1. The CDR3 length is 15 residues. The V segment lost 0 bases and the J segment 3 bases; nucleotides outside the gene matches: 3. The germline V gene encodes CDR1 SGHRS and CDR2 YFSETQ.

This chain uses TRBV27 with TRBJ2-5; D might be TRBD2 (6 bases). There are 18 residues in the CDR3. CDR1 is MNHEY, CDR2 SMNVEV, per germline (reference sequence). The V end lost 2 bases, the J end lost 4 bases, and 23 bases lay between the germline ends. The CDR3 DNA sequence: TGTGCCAGCAGTTTAAAAGCCCCTGGGGGAGGAGGGATAGAGACCCAGTACTTC. Translation gives CASSLKAPGGGGIETQYF.